The 26 T cell receptor beta chains given below trace back to one sample, sequenced in a study of T-cell memory formation after mild COVID-19. TCRdb redid the calling of the 5' RACE reads with MiXCR, one entry per CDR3 protein. The repertoire has about 350,000 distinct CDR3 sequences, less than 25% of them found once; the top ten carry approximately 22%. Source material: PBMCs or a T cell subset sorted from them (not recorded which). These TCRs come from a man aged 18 to 29 who had mild COVID-19 (a few samples of this study predate the infection). Cell type and time point are not known.

This sequence joins TRBV11-2 and TRBJ1-4; no firm D call. Trimming took 3 bases from V and 3 from J, leaving 11 bases between them. Germline V gene data show CDR1 as SGHAT and CDR2 as FQNNGV. CDR3 length equals 15 residues. CDR3 coding DNA: TGTGCCAGCAGCTTGCAGGTTGGGGCTAATGAAAAACTGTTTTTT. It is translated as CASSLQVGANEKLFF.

The chain couples TRBV10-3 to TRBJ2-1; D might be TRBD2 (6 bases). Germline CDR1 and CDR2: ENHRY and SYGVKD. V was shortened by 7 bases and J by 7 bases, with 20 bases between the two germline ends. There are 15 residues in the CDR3. CDR3 sequence (DNA): TGTGCCATCATGCTCCGGGAGACGGACCCGAATGAGCAGTTCTTC. It yields the protein CAIMLRETDPNEQFF.

In this sample, this clonotype turned up many times. The rearrangement uses TRBV12-3 or TRBV12-4 and TRBJ1-1; D is unresolved. With 6 bases removed from V and 4 bases from J, the gap between germline ends came to 9 bases. This CDR3 has 12 amino acids. The CDR3 region has the DNA TGTGCCAGCAGCTTTACGGGCACTGAAGCTTTCTTT. It encodes CASSFTGTEAFF.

The table lists this clonotype with a few counts. This chain joins TRBV5-1 and TRBJ2-5; 10 nucleotides match TRBD1. Germline V gene sequence: CDR1 SGHRS, CDR2 YFSETQ. Unmatched junction bases numbered 6, after V lost 2 bases and J lost 5 bases. CDR3 length: 15 amino acids. This CDR3 is CASSFRQGAGETQYF. The CDR3 region has the DNA TGCGCCAGCAGCTTCCGACAGGGGGCCGGTGAGACCCAGTACTTC.

The V and J genes are TRBV12-3 or TRBV12-4 and TRBJ1-1, with D uncertain. V dropped 3 bases and J dropped 5 bases, with 10 bases sitting between them. The CDR3 runs to 13 residues. The CDR3 protein is CASSFERGTEAFF. CDR3 nucleotides: TGTGCCAGCAGTTTTGAGCGAGGGACTGAAGCTTTCTTT.

This clonotype was recorded a few times. The chain couples TRBV7-2 to TRBJ2-1; TRBD2 might be the D (8 bases). The V end was cut by 5 bases, the J end by 9 bases, with 20 bases between. The CDR3 totals 15 residues. The germline gives CDR1 SGHTA, CDR2 FQGNSA. The CDR3 DNA follows: TGTGCCAGCAGCCGGAGCGGGGGAAAGGGGGCTGAGCAGTTCTTC. It yields the protein CASSRSGGKGAEQFF. Variable domain in full (rest from reference TRBV7-2 and TRBJ2-1): GAGVSQSPSNKVTEKGKDVELRCDPISGHTALYWYRQSLGQGLEFLIYFQGNSAPDKSGLPSDRFSAERTGGSVSTLTIQRTQQEDSAVYLCASSRSGGKGAEQFFGPGTRLTVL.

This clonotype was picked up a small number of times. The chain uses TRBV2 and TRBJ1-4; D is unclear. V was clipped by 3 bases and J by 0 bases, with 5 bases between them. In germline, CDR1 is SNHLY, CDR2 FYNNEI. The CDR3 sequence is 14 residues long. The DNA for the CDR3 is TGTGCCAGCAGTGACCGAGCAACTAATGAAAAACTGTTTTTT. Amino acid sequence: CASSDRATNEKLFF.

This clonotype has a handful of counts. J is TRBJ2-7 and V is TRBV7-9, with D unresolved. The germline V gene encodes CDR1 SEHNR and CDR2 FQNEAQ (reference sequence). V was shortened by 0 bases and J by 6 bases, with 12 bases between the two germline ends. The CDR3 loop spans 14 amino acids. DNA for the CDR3: TGTGCCAGCAGCTTAGCCCAGGCGCCCCTCGAGCAGTACGTC. Translated, it gives CASSLAQAPLEQYV.

There are a few counts of this clonotype. The V call is TRBV4-3, the J call TRBJ1-4, with D possibly being TRBD1 (5 bases). Per germline, CDR1 LGHNA and CDR2 YSLEER. Trimming took off 2 bases at V and 0 bases at J, with 13 bases between the two ends. The CDR3 contains 17 residues. In DNA, the CDR3 is TGCGCCAGCAGCCAACAGATGAGGGGTGCAACTAATGAAAAACTGTTTTTT. As protein: CASSQQMRGATNEKLFF.

J is TRBJ2-3 and V is TRBV7-9; D uncertain. The CDR3 sequence is 18 residues long. From germline, CDR1 is SEHNR and CDR2 FQNEAQ (reference sequence). V lost 2 bases to trimming and J lost 4 bases, with 22 bases between them. The CDR3: CASSLYGPGRIAPDTQYF. The DNA of the CDR3 is TGTGCCAGCAGCTTATATGGACCCGGCCGCATCGCGCCAGATACGCAGTATTTT.

The genes are TRBV5-1 and TRBJ1-2; the D is unclear. Germline V lookup: CDR1 SGHRS, CDR2 YFSETQ. This CDR3 is 14 amino acids long. Trimming removed 0 bases from V and 0 bases from J, with 6 bases in between. In nucleotides, the CDR3 is TGCGCCAGCAGCTTGGGCAGCTCTAACTATGGCTACACCTTC. It translates to CASSLGSSNYGYTF.

This clonotype turned up a few times. The chain recombines TRBV11-2 with TRBJ2-1, with 9 bases matching TRBD2. The CDR3 has 14 residues. The ends lost 11 bases at V and 4 bases at J; junction bases unmatched: 9. Germline V gene data show CDR1 as SGHAT and CDR2 as FQNNGV. CDR3 in amino acids: CAAAGLAGYNEQFF. DNA of the CDR3: TGTGCCGCCGCCGGGCTAGCGGGGTACAATGAGCAGTTCTTC.

For this clonotype: It may be a read error: a sequence one base away is much more abundant. The CDR3 does not close with the conserved phenylalanine or tryptophan, likely indicating a read error. The chain recombines TRBV5-5 with TRBJ2-6; D gene uncertain. The CDR3 length is 16 residues. Germline V lookup: CDR1 SGHKS, CDR2 YYEKEE (reference sequence). V lost 4 bases and J 6 bases, leaving 17 bases between the germline ends. CDR3 nucleotides: TGTGCCAGCAGCCATGCCCGACTGGCAGAGGCCAACGTCCTGACTCTC. This codes for CASSHARLAEANVLTL.

This clonotype was observed a handful of times. The rearrangement uses TRBV7-3 and TRBJ2-1; tentatively, D is TRBD1 or TRBD2 (5 bases each). The V end lost 5 bases, the J end lost 7 bases, and 21 bases lay between the germline ends. Germline values: CDR1 SGHTA, CDR2 FQGTGA. CDR3 length: 16 residues. CDR3 DNA sequence: TGTGCCAGCAGCCAGACGACAGTTGGAGGCGAGAATGAGCAGTTCTTC. It translates to CASSQTTVGGENEQFF.

This clonotype was counted between two and nine times. This chain connects TRBV12-3 or TRBV12-4 to TRBJ1-5; 7 bases fit TRBD1. The CDR3 totals 15 residues. The V and J ends lost 1 base and 3 bases, in that order; junction bases with no gene match: 3. The CDR3 region has the DNA TGTGCCAGCAGTTTAGAACAGGGGTACAATCAGCCCCAGCATTTT. Translated: CASSLEQGYNQPQHF.

The chain has TRBV6-1 and TRBJ1-3; 8 nucleotides line up with TRBD1. The V gene end was trimmed by 3 bases and the J gene end by 4 bases; junction bases not matched to a gene: 5. The CDR3 has 15 residues. The germline CDR1 and CDR2 sequences are MNHNS and SASEGT. The DNA of the CDR3 is TGTGCCAGCAGTGACCCCAGGGGGCCAGGAAACACCATATATTTT. It translates to CASSDPRGPGNTIYF.

The rearrangement joins TRBV12-3 or TRBV12-4 to TRBJ2-3, with D perhaps assigned TRBD1 or TRBD2 (7 bases each). The CDR3 is made up of 15 amino acids. The V end lost 7 bases, the J end lost 4 bases, and 18 bases lay between the germline ends. The CDR3 loop reads CASTLGGGLADTQYF. In DNA form, the CDR3 reads TGTGCCAGCACCTTGGGAGGGGGCTTGGCAGATACGCAGTATTTT.

This rearrangement joins TRBV28 to TRBJ1-2; 7 bases are shared with TRBD1. The V gene end was trimmed by 4 bases and the J gene end by 4 bases; junction bases not matched to a gene: 12. Germline V CDR1 and CDR2: MDHEN, SYDVKM. The CDR3 extends over 16 amino acids. CDR3 sequence: CASSSVDRVLGYGYTF. CDR3 nucleotides: TGTGCCAGCAGTTCTGTCGACAGGGTCTTAGGCTATGGCTACACCTTC.

This clonotype showed up many times. The CDR3 sequence is CASSLEVAGEQFF. The CDR3 DNA reads TGTGCCAGCAGCTTAGAGGTAGCGGGGGAACAGTTCTTC. This sequence joins TRBV11-2 and TRBJ2-1; 9 bases line up with TRBD2. This CDR3 spans 13 amino acids. V lost 0 bases to trimming and J lost 13 bases; unmatched junction nucleotides: 4. CDR1 and CDR2 from the germline V gene are SGHAT and FQNNGV.

The chain recombines TRBV29-1 with TRBJ2-3, with D perhaps TRBD1 (6 bases). Germline CDR1 SQVTM, CDR2 ANQGSEA. Trimming took off 7 bases at V and 9 bases at J, with 17 bases between the two ends. The CDR3 is 12 amino acids. This CDR3 reads CSARTVVGTQYF. Written as DNA, the CDR3 is TGCAGCGCCAGGACAGTGGTGGGCACGCAGTATTTT.

This clonotype was recorded at least ten times. V and J are TRBV4-3 and TRBJ1-4; D remains ambiguous. Germline V gene sequence: CDR1 LGHNA, CDR2 YSLEER. Trimming left V 1 base short and J 4 bases short, with 10 bases between. CDR3 length: 15 amino acids. The CDR3 bases are TGCGCCAGCAGCCAAGTGGCGGGATTTAATGAAAAACTGTTTTTT. Translation gives CASSQVAGFNEKLFF.

The chain recombines TRBV29-1 with TRBJ1-5; 7 bases align to TRBD1. After removal of 7 bases from V and 7 bases from J, the junction contained 10 bases not matched to a gene. Germline CDR1 and CDR2: SQVTM and ANQGSEA. CDR3 length: 13 amino acids. The CDR3 loop reads CSALGQGGQPQHF. The DNA of the CDR3 is TGCAGCGCCCTGGGGCAGGGGGGCCAGCCCCAGCATTTT. Variable domain in full (rest from reference TRBV29-1 and TRBJ1-5): SAVISQKPSRDICQRGTSLTIQCQVDSQVTMMFWYRQQPGQSLTLIATANQGSEATYESGFVIDKFPISRPNLTFSTLTVSNMSPEDSSIYLCSALGQGGQPQHFGDGTRLSIL.

The chain links TRBV12-3 or TRBV12-4 to TRBJ1-2, with a tentative D call TRBD1 (6 bases). The CDR3 totals 14 residues. Trimming left V 0 bases short and J 4 bases short, with 9 bases between. The CDR3: CASSLAEGGYGYTF. CDR3 bases: TGTGCCAGCAGTTTAGCGGAAGGGGGCTATGGCTACACCTTC.

The chain couples TRBV24-1 to TRBJ2-1, with no clear D. The CDR3 is 11 amino acids. The germline V gene encodes CDR1 KGHDR and CDR2 SFDVKD. V was cut by 6 bases and J by 2 bases, with 1 base left in between. CDR3 region: CATSTYNEQFF. CDR3 nucleotides: TGTGCCACCAGTACCTACAATGAGCAGTTCTTC.

The V and J genes are TRBV18 and TRBJ2-7; D uncertain. The CDR3 contains 14 residues. V was trimmed by 6 bases and J by 10 bases, leaving 22 bases between them. In germline, CDR1 is KGHSH, CDR2 LQKENI. Written as DNA, the CDR3 is TGTGCCAGCTCTCCGGCCGGGCAGCCTAGTGAACAGTACGTC. Protein: CASSPAGQPSEQYV.

The table lists this clonotype with a few counts. The chain joins TRBV6-2 or TRBV6-3 to TRBJ1-6; 7 nucleotides line up with TRBD1. CDR1 and CDR2 from the germline V gene are MNHEY and SVGEGT. The length of the CDR3 is 16 residues. J gave up 3 bases and V 8 bases, and 10 bases lay outside the gene matches. The CDR3 DNA follows: TGTGCCAGCCGCAGGGGGAAGGTGATCTATAATTCACCCCTCCACTTT. Translated, it gives CASRRGKVIYNSPLHF.